This T cell receptor (beta chain) was documented in a study of T-cell reconstitution after alpha-beta-depleted transplantation in children. Study outcomes and limitations: Newly produced T cells mostly accounted for T-cell counts and diversity one year post-transplant. It was reported that alpha-beta T cells came from several hundred expanded graft clones (about two months after transplant).

Construction of the TCRbeta library involved unique molecular identifiers. A single record per CDR3 protein comes from TCRdb applying MiXCR to the PCR reads. This table has about 830,000 distinct CDR3 sequences, 15% to 20% appearing once. Germline loops: CDR1 SGHRS, CDR2 YFSETQ. The CDR3 runs 16 residues. Trimming cost V 5 bases and J 6 bases, with 20 bases left between them. In the case of this clonotype: What it recognizes is unknown.

This TCR came from a male patient between 5 and 17 years old who had a stem cell transplant for acute lymphoblastic leukemia, so the T cells may come from the graft donor. The V call is TRBV5-1, the J call TRBJ2-2; D possibly matches TRBD1 or TRBD2 (5 bases each). Sequencing used PBMCs, mostly from graft donor cells, obtained 360 days after TCRalphabeta/CD19-depleted stem cell transplant. The CDR3, as DNA: TGCGCCAGCAGGCATTCCGGGACCCCGTCATCCGGGGAGCTGTTTTTT. Protein: CASRHSGTPSSGELFF.